The clone carrying this T cell receptor beta chain showed up just a few times. Unique molecular identifiers featured in how the TCRbeta library was prepared. TCRdb re-derived calls from the PCR reads in MiXCR, one entry per CDR3 protein. The table records about 78,000 distinct CDR3 sequences, 11% to 15% of them present only once. The sample comes from a study of T-cell reconstitution after alpha-beta-depleted transplantation in children. Germline CDR1 reads SEHNR; CDR2 reads FQNEAQ (reference sequence). The CDR3 runs to 12 residues. The V end lost 5 bases, the J end lost 7 bases, and 9 bases lay between the germline ends.

This TCR derives from a male patient between 2 and 10 years old who had a stem cell transplant for acute lymphoblastic leukemia, so the T cells may come from the graft donor. This rearrangement joins TRBV7-9 to TRBJ2-1; D remains ambiguous. The sequences come from PBMCs, mostly from graft donor cells, collected 180 days after TCRalphabeta/CD19-depleted stem cell transplant. The CDR3 protein is CASSLRRNEQFF. CDR3 nucleotide sequence: TGTGCCAGCAGCCTCCGCCGAAATGAGCAGTTCTTC.